Following are 4 T cell receptor beta chains from one sample sequenced in a study of PD-1 blockade in classical Hodgkin lymphoma. Sequencing was performed with immunoSEQ multiplex PCR; in TCRdb, only in-frame clones are kept and a portion is missing. The sample has some 60,000 clones, 75% to 90% seen once. Relapses following autologous stem cell transplantation were seen in all patients, with brentuximab vedotin exposure varying. The sample consisted of peripheral blood mononuclear cells (PBMCs), taken at baseline. These receptors all stem from a human donor with classical Hodgkin lymphoma.

The chain recombines TRBV19 with TRBJ2-5; D remains unclear. Trimming took 3 bases from V and 1 from J, leaving 6 bases between them. The CDR3 length is 13 residues. Germline assignment: CDR1 LNHDA and CDR2 SQIVND (reference sequence). CDR3 residues: CASSISIQETQYF. CDR3 nucleotide sequence: TGTGCCAGTAGTATCAGTATCCAAGAGACCCAGTACTTC. The full variable domain, in which reference TRBV19 and TRBJ2-5 provide the parts outside the CDR3, is DGGITQSPKYLFRKEGQNVTLSCEQNLNHDAMYWYRQDPGQGLRLIYYSQIVNDFQKGDIAEGYSVSREKKESFPLTVTSAQKNPTAFYLCASSISIQETQYFGPGTRLLVL.

The chain links TRBV5-1 to TRBJ2-7; 7 bases map to TRBD2. The CDR3 totals 16 residues. Trimming cost V 0 bases and J 5 bases; bases outside gene matches: 11. Germline-derived CDR1 and CDR2 are SGHRS and YFSETQ. The CDR3, as DNA: TGCGCCAGCAGCTTGGCAATTGCGGGGGTCAGGGACGAGCAGTACTTC. It codes for CASSLAIAGVRDEQYF.

The rearrangement joins TRBV19 to TRBJ1-1; no reliable D call. The CDR3 has 15 amino acids. Germline CDR1 LNHDA, CDR2 SQIVND (reference sequence). V was pared by 8 bases and J by 1 base, with 17 bases between. The CDR3 sequence: CASFGRARSNTEAFF. The CDR3 DNA sequence: TGTGCCAGTTTTGGGAGGGCCAGGTCGAACACTGAAGCTTTCTTT.

This sequence joins TRBV6-8 and TRBJ2-3; 9 bases agree with TRBD2. The length of the CDR3 is 20 residues. V was pared by 5 bases and J by 0 bases, with 18 bases of the junction left unmatched. Per germline, CDR1 MNHGY and CDR2 SAAAGT. The CDR3 coding sequence is TGTGCCAGCAGTACACTCGGATGGGAGCGGGGGGCCAAAAGCACAGATACGCAGTATTTT. Amino acids: CASSTLGWERGAKSTDTQYF.